The 6 T cell receptor beta chains below come from one sample, sequenced in a study of identical twins. Each CDR3 protein gets one entry after TCRdb re-called the 5' RACE reads with MiXCR. The repertoire holds about 700,000 distinct CDR3 sequences, with around 8.3% as singletons. This sample was shared with a second study, whose subject was yellow fever vaccine responses in identical twins.

The sequenced material came from PBMCs. The receptors derive from a woman aged 18-29 years in good health.

This sequence joins TRBV4-3 and TRBJ2-7, with 7 positions matching TRBD2. With V trimmed by 0 bases and J by 2 bases, 7 bases remained unmatched. The CDR3 loop spans 16 amino acids. Germline-derived CDR1 and CDR2 are LGHNA and YSLEER. CDR3 protein: CASSQDRAGIAYEQYF. The CDR3 nucleotides read TGCGCCAGCAGCCAAGATCGAGCGGGGATAGCCTACGAGCAGTACTTC.

This clonotype was found many times. The rearrangement links TRBV5-1 to TRBJ2-7, with D possibly being TRBD1 or TRBD2 (5 bases each). With 0 bases removed from V and 3 bases from J, the gap between germline ends came to 10 bases. From germline, CDR1 is SGHRS and CDR2 YFSETQ. This CDR3 has 14 residues. The CDR3 here is CASSLALGVYEQYF. CDR3 DNA: TGCGCCAGCAGCTTGGCCCTGGGGGTCTACGAGCAGTACTTC.

The rearrangement links TRBV20-1 to TRBJ2-5, with D possibly being TRBD2 (6 bases). Germline CDR1 is DFQATT and CDR2 is SNEGSKA (reference sequence). The CDR3 has 14 amino acids. Here the CDR3 reads CRCRPRCGGETQYF. The CDR3 DNA sequence: TGCAGGTGTCGGCCCCGGTGTGGGGGGGAGACCCAGTACTTC.

This clonotype was detected only a few times. V and J are TRBV3-1 and TRBJ2-1; D remains unclear. Germline V gene lookup returns CDR1 LGHDT and CDR2 YNNKEL (reference sequence). CDR3 size: 15 residues. V was pared by 4 bases and J by 6 bases, with 16 bases between. CDR3 DNA: TGTGCCAGCAGCCGTTCTAAGGAGAAATTCAATGAGCAGTTCTTC. Residues: CASSRSKEKFNEQFF.

In its sample, this clonotype was seen many times. The rearrangement uses TRBV7-9 and TRBJ2-1; 7 nucleotides agree with TRBD1. J was trimmed by 10 bases and V by 2 bases; bases with no gene match: 5. CDR3 length: 13 residues. Looked up from germline, CDR1 is SEHNR and CDR2 is FQNEAQ (reference sequence). As DNA, the CDR3 is TGTGCCAGCAGCTTACCAGGGACAGAGGAGCAGTTCTTC. It translates to CASSLPGTEEQFF.

Many counts were recorded for this clonotype. The genes are TRBV11-3 and TRBJ2-5, with D perhaps given as TRBD1 or TRBD2 (5 bases each). CDR1 is SGHNT and CDR2 is YENEEA in the germline V gene. V was shortened by 3 bases and J by 5 bases, with 10 bases between the two germline ends. The CDR3 runs to 13 residues. The CDR3 here is CASSFDWGETQYF. CDR3 coding DNA: TGTGCCAGCAGCTTTGATTGGGGGGAGACCCAGTACTTC.